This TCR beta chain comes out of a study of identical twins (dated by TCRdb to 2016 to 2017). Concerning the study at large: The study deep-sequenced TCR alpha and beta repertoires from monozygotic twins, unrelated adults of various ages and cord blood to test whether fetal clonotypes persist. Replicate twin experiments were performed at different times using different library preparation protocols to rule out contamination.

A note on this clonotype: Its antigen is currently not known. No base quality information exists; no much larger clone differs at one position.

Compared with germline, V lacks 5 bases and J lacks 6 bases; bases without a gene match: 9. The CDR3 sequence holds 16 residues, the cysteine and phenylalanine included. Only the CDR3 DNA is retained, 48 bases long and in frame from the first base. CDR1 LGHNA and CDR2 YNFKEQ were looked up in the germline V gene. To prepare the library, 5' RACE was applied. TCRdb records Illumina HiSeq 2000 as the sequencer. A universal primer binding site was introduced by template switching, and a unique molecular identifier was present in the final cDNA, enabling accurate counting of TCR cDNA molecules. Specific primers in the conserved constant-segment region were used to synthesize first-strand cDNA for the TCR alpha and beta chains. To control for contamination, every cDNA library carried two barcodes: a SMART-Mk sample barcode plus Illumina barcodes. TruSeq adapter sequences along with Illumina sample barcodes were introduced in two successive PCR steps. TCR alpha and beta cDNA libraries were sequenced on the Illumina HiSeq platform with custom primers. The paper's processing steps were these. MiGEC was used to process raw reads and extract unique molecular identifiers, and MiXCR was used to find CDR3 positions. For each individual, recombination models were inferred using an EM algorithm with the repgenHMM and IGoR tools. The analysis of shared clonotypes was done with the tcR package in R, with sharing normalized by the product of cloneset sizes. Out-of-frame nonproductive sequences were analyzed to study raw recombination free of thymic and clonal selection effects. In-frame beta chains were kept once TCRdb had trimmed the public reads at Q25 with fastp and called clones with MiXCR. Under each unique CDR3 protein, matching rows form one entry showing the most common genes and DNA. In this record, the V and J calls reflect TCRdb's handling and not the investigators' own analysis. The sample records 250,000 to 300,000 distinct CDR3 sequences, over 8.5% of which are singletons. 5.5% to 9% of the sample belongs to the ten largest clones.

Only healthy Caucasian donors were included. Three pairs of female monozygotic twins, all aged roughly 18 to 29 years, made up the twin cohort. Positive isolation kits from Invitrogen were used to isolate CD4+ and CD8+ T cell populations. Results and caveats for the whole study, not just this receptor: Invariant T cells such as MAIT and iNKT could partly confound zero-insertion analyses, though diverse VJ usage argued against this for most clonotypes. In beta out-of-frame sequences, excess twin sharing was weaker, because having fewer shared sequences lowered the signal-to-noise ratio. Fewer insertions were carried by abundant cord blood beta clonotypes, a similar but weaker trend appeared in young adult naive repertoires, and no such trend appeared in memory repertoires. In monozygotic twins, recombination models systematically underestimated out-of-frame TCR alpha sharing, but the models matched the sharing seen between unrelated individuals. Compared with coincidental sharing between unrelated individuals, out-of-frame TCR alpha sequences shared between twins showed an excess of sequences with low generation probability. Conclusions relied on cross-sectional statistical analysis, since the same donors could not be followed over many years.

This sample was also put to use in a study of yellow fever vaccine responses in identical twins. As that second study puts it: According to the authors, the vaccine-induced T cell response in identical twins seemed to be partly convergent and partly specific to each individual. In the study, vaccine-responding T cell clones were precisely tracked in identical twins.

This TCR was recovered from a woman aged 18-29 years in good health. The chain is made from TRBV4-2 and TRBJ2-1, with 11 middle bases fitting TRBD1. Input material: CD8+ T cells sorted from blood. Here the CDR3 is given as CASSELGQGAPNEQFF. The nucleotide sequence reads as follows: TGTGCCAGCAGCGAGCTTGGACAGGGGGCGCCCAATGAGCAGTTCTTC.